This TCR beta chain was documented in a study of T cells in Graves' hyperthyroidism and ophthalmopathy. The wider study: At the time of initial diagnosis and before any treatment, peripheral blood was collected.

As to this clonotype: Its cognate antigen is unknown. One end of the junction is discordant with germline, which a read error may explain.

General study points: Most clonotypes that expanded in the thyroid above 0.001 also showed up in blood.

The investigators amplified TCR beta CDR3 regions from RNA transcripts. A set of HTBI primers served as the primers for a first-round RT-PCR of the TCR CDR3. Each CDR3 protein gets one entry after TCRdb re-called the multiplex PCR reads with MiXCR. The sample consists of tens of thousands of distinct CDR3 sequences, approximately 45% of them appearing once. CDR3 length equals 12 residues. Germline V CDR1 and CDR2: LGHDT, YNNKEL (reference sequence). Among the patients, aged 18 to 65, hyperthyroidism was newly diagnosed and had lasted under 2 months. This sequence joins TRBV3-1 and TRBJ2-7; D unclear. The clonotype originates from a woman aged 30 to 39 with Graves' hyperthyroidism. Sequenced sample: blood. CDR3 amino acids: CASSQGRCEQYF. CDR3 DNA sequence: TGCGCCAGCAGCCAAGGCCGCTGCGAGCAGTACTTC.